These T cell receptor beta chains were read from a single sample in a study of blood T cell repertoires in COVID-19. Sequencing was performed with immunoSEQ multiplex PCR; in TCRdb, only in-frame clones are kept and a portion is missing. The sample lists a few hundred thousand clones; roughly 90% were seen once. Sequences were obtained from peripheral blood. These receptors came from a young man with active or convalescent COVID-19. Both conserved end residues are part of each CDR3. The D gene is left open where the match is weak. Part of the rows lack a size; the others show once, few, many or a class for expanded clones.

d_call	j_call	v_call	clone_size	cdr3_aa	cdr3_nt
TRBD1	TRBJ2-7	TRBV10-2	NA	CASGDRGSDEQYF	TGCGCCAGCGGGGACAGGGGATCCGACGAGCAGTACTTC
TRBD2	TRBJ2-7	TRBV5-1	NA	CASSSLGEGYEQYF	TGCGCCAGCAGCTCCCTTGGGGAGGGCTACGAGCAGTACTTC
TRBD2	TRBJ2-3	TRBV7-6	NA	CASPGTSHTDTQYF	TGTGCCAGCCCCGGGACTAGCCACACAGATACGCAGTATTTT
TRBD1	TRBJ2-2	TRBV6-2/TRBV6-3	NA	CASSGGQGVTGELFF	TGTGCCAGCAGTGGCGGACAGGGCGTCACCGGGGAGCTGTTTTTT
TRBD2	TRBJ2-3	TRBV19	NA	CASSTLRTSGGAGKSTDTQYF	TGTGCCAGTAGTACCCTTCGGACTAGCGGGGGGGCGGGGAAAAGCACAGATACGCAGTATTTT
TRBD2	TRBJ2-3	TRBV7-2	NA	CASRPGGGRGQYF	TGTGCCAGCAGGCCCGGGGGGGGCCGGGGGCAGTATTTT
NA	TRBJ1-1	TRBV9	once	CASSRGDTEAFF	TGTGCCAGCAGCCGCGGGGACACTGAAGCTTTCTTT
TRBD1	TRBJ1-2	TRBV7-9	NA	CASSLLSTGVLPF	TGTGCCAGCAGCTTATTATCGACAGGGGTATTGCCCTTC
NA	TRBJ1-5	TRBV18	NA	CASSPDRNQPQHF	TGTGCCAGCTCACCCGACAGAAATCAGCCCCAGCATTTT
NA	TRBJ2-1	TRBV11-2	NA	CASSLDWSSVHEQFF	TGTGCCAGCAGCTTAGATTGGTCTAGCGTCCATGAGCAGTTCTTC
TRBD2	TRBJ2-5	TRBV11-1	NA	CASSLVLAAETQYF	TGTGCCAGCAGCTTAGTACTAGCGGCAGAGACCCAGTACTTC
NA	TRBJ2-5	TRBV11-2	NA	CASKGDQETQYF	TGTGCCAGCAAGGGGGACCAAGAGACCCAGTACTTC
TRBD1	TRBJ2-6	TRBV5-1	once	CASSLATGAGANVLTF	TGCGCCAGCAGCTTAGCGACAGGGGCCGGGGCCAACGTCCTGACTTTC
NA	TRBJ2-2	TRBV7-8	once	CASSSPDWRGTTGELFF	TGTGCCAGCAGCTCTCCCGACTGGCGGGGTACCACCGGGGAGCTGTTTTTT
NA	TRBJ2-5	TRBV14	once	CASSQVAQETQYF	TGTGCCAGCAGCCAAGTAGCCCAAGAGACCCAGTACTTC
NA	TRBJ1-5	TRBV5-1	few	CASSMDSPFAPQHF	TGCGCCAGCAGTATGGACAGCCCTTTCGCACCCCAGCATTTT
TRBD1	TRBJ2-7	TRBV3-1/TRBV3-2	NA	CASSQHPGQGFYEQYF	TGTGCCAGCAGCCAACATCCGGGACAGGGATTCTACGAGCAGTACTTC
NA	TRBJ2-2	TRBV11-3	NA	CASSLGGQNTGELFF	TGTGCCAGCAGCTTAGGCGGCCAGAACACCGGGGAGCTGTTTTTT
NA	TRBJ1-3	TRBV6-5	NA	CASSYSLAGAGNTIYF	TGTGCCAGCAGTTACTCCCTCGCAGGGGCTGGAAACACCATATATTTT
TRBD2	TRBJ2-7	TRBV2	NA	CASSPRRGALYEQYF	TGTGCCAGCAGCCCAAGGCGGGGGGCCCTGTACGAGCAGTACTTC
TRBD1	TRBJ2-2	TRBV19	NA	CASSISAGGTGELFF	TGTGCCAGTAGTATTTCGGCAGGGGGCACCGGGGAGCTGTTTTTT
TRBD2	TRBJ2-4	TRBV6-6	NA	CASSYRTSGGPNIQYF	TGTGCCAGCAGTTACAGGACTAGCGGGGGACCCAACATTCAGTACTTC
TRBD1	TRBJ1-4	TRBV5-1	NA	CASSGTTGSNEKLFF	TGCGCCAGCAGCGGAACGACAGGGAGTAATGAAAAACTGTTTTTT
TRBD1	TRBJ1-5	TRBV19	NA	CASSSGTGTNQPQHF	TGTGCCAGTAGTAGCGGGACAGGGACCAATCAGCCCCAGCATTTT
TRBD1	TRBJ2-1	TRBV2	NA	CASSGQGKVQFF	TGTGCCAGCAGCGGACAGGGCAAAGTGCAGTTCTTC
NA	TRBJ2-7	TRBV25-1	NA	CASSDQGRTYEQYF	TGTGCCAGCAGTGACCAGGGCAGGACCTACGAGCAGTACTTC
NA	TRBJ1-1	TRBV29-1	NA	CSVEVRESTEAFF	TGCAGCGTTGAAGTTCGGGAGAGCACTGAAGCTTTCTTT
TRBD2	TRBJ2-5	TRBV2	NA	CASKTGLAGGKETQYF	TGTGCCAGCAAGACGGGACTAGCGGGGGGGAAAGAGACCCAGTACTTC
TRBD1	TRBJ1-1	TRBV6-5	NA	CASSYAGQGLGEAFF	TGTGCCAGCAGTTACGCGGGACAGGGGCTTGGTGAAGCTTTCTTT
NA	TRBJ2-5	TRBV6-5	NA	CASSYSGGLFETQYF	TGTGCCAGCAGTTACTCCGGGGGGCTATTTGAGACCCAGTACTTC
TRBD2	TRBJ2-2	TRBV9	NA	CASSVATSGTNTGELFF	TGTGCCAGCAGCGTAGCGACTAGCGGGACAAACACCGGGGAGCTGTTTTTT
NA	TRBJ1-5	TRBV20-1	NA	CSASMLGQPQHF	TGCAGTGCTAGTATGCTCGGGCAGCCCCAGCATTTT
TRBD2	TRBJ2-5	TRBV12-5	NA	CASGLGLAGSQETQYF	TGTGCTAGTGGTTTAGGACTAGCGGGGTCACAAGAGACCCAGTACTTC
NA	TRBJ2-5	TRBV24-1	NA	CATRVSGHQQETQYF	TGTGCCACCAGAGTATCTGGACACCAACAAGAGACCCAGTACTTC